This T cell receptor (beta chain) was obtained from a study of technical replicates of blood from a few donors (dated by TCRdb to about 2017). The CDR3, cysteine through phenylalanine, is 14 amino acids long. The CDR3 DNA has 42 bases and is translated from base 1. CDR1 and CDR2 are read off the germline V gene as KGHSH and LQKENI. The V end loses 2 bases and the J end loses 0 bases, and a stretch of 5 bases separates them. To note about this clone: Its antigen remains undetermined. No clone much larger than this one lies a single base away; base qualities are absent.

Libraries were built with the immunoSEQ multiplex PCR assay. Sourced from immuneACCESS, this table was stored by TCRdb with only in-frame sequences that have V and J called. A share of the clones is absent; for the studies checked, an unresolved V gene accounts for under half, and the remainder has no known explanation. In this sample the table shows some 62,000 clones, more than 85% of which occur a single time. The biggest ten clones account for approximately 5% of the sample. The clonotype was recovered from a human donor in good health. Some clones in this sample may be carry-over from other donors' samples. The source material was PBMCs. This sequence uses TRBV18 and TRBJ1-3; the D gene identity is not certain. The nucleotides are TGTGCCAGCTCACCAGTAGACTCTGGAAACACCATATATTTT. Its amino acids are CASSPVDSGNTIYF. This CDR3, with the reference TRBV18 and TRBJ1-3 proteins standing in past its ends, gives the full variable domain NAGVMQNPRHLVRRRGQEARLRCSPMKGHSHVYWYRQLPEEGLKFMVYLQKENIIDESGMPKERFSAEFPKEGPSILRIQQVVRGDSAAYFCASSPVDSGNTIYFGEGSWLTVV.